Below are 30 T cell receptor beta chains sequenced from a single sample in a study of T cells in Graves' hyperthyroidism and ophthalmopathy. TCR beta CDR3 region amplification was performed from RNA transcripts. The TCR CDR3 first-round RT-PCR relied on the HTBI primer set. MiXCR, applied by TCRdb to the multiplex PCR reads, yields one record per CDR3 protein. The repertoire holds approximately 600,000 distinct CDR3 sequences, with about 15% as singletons. The sequenced material came from blood. All receptors derive from a woman aged 35 to 49 with Graves' ophthalmopathy.

This sequence joins TRBV7-9 and TRBJ2-7; 8 nucleotides align to TRBD2. Germline CDR1 SEHNR, CDR2 FQNEAQ (reference sequence). This CDR3 region has 14 residues. Trimming removed 6 bases from V and 3 bases from J; junction bases left unmatched: 7. As DNA, the CDR3 is TGTGCCAGCAGTACAGGACTAGCTTTCTACGAGCAGTACTTC. Translation: CASSTGLAFYEQYF.

This clonotype was seen repeatedly, ten times or more. The chain employs TRBV15 and TRBJ1-1; possibly TRBD1 for D (5 bases). The germline V and J ends were trimmed by 2 bases and 0 bases, with 10 bases remaining between them. CDR3 length: 15 amino acids. Germline CDR1 LNHNV, CDR2 YYDKDF (reference sequence). The CDR3 loop reads CATSRPGTVNTEAFF. DNA of the CDR3: TGTGCCACCAGCAGACCCGGGACGGTGAACACTGAAGCTTTCTTT.

The gene calls are TRBV6-1 and TRBJ2-7; D ambiguous. V gave up 6 bases and J gave up 7 bases, with 19 bases separating them. Germline loops: CDR1 MNHNS, CDR2 SASEGT. This CDR3 region has 14 residues. The CDR3 nucleotides read TGTGCCAGCAGACGACTGCTCACCCCCGGTGAGCAGTACTTC. Its translation: CASRRLLTPGEQYF.

This clonotype was detected ten times or more. The chain uses TRBV5-1 and TRBJ1-1; the D is unclear. The CDR3 is made up of 13 amino acids. Looked up from germline, CDR1 is SGHRS and CDR2 is YFSETQ. Trimming removed 2 bases at V and 2 bases at J, with 7 bases between. CDR3 loop: CASSLQRNTEAFF. Here the CDR3 DNA reads TGCGCCAGCAGCTTACAAAGAAACACTGAAGCTTTCTTT.

This clonotype was seen only a few times. The V and J genes are TRBV9 and TRBJ2-5; a possible D gene is TRBD2 (5 bases). Germline V gene sequence: CDR1 SGDLS, CDR2 YYNGEE. The CDR3 spans 15 residues. V dropped 3 bases and J dropped 2 bases, with 14 bases sitting between them. The CDR3 bases are TGTGCCAGCAGCGCCTCCGCGGGCGGGCAAGAGACCCAGTACTTC. Translated: CASSASAGGQETQYF.

In its sample, this clonotype was seen a few times. The chain uses TRBV7-2 and TRBJ2-7; 8 bases fit TRBD1. This CDR3 comprises 15 residues. J gave up 2 bases and V 5 bases, and 8 bases lay outside the gene matches. Germline values: CDR1 SGHTA, CDR2 FQGNSA. The CDR3 spells CASSADRVGTYEQYF. The CDR3, as DNA: TGTGCCAGCAGCGCGGACAGGGTGGGCACCTACGAGCAGTACTTC.

This clonotype was observed many times. V gene TRBV6-1 combines with J gene TRBJ2-2; 9 bases map to TRBD1. V lost 5 bases to trimming and J lost 3 bases; unmatched junction nucleotides: 4. In germline, CDR1 is MNHNS, CDR2 SASEGT. The CDR3 has 15 amino acids. The CDR3 protein is CASSIGTGHTGELFF. CDR3 coding DNA: TGTGCCAGCAGTATCGGGACAGGGCACACCGGGGAGCTGTTTTTT.

The rearrangement joins TRBV6-1 to TRBJ2-2, with 7 bases matching TRBD1. This CDR3 region has 13 residues. J lost 3 bases, V lost 8 bases, and 3 bases had no gene match. Germline CDR1 reads MNHNS; CDR2 reads SASEGT. The chain's CDR3 is CASGTEHTGELFF. The CDR3 DNA sequence: TGTGCCAGCGGGACAGAGCACACCGGGGAGCTGTTTTTT.

The genes are TRBV19 and TRBJ1-2; D may be TRBD1 (5 bases). From germline, CDR1 is LNHDA and CDR2 SQIVND (reference sequence). V gave up 7 bases and J gave up 2 bases, with 17 bases separating them. The CDR3 length is 15 residues. CDR3 region: CASTSRRDGNYGYTF. The CDR3 DNA follows: TGTGCCAGTACTTCCCGCCGGGACGGGAACTATGGCTACACCTTC.

This clonotype was seen repeatedly, ten times or more. V usage is TRBV7-2 and J usage is TRBJ2-5; 9 nucleotides agree with TRBD2. The V gene end was trimmed by 1 base and the J gene end by 1 base; junction bases not matched to a gene: 7. CDR3 length: 17 residues. Germline V CDR1 and CDR2: SGHTA, FQGNSA. CDR3 sequence (DNA): TGTGCCAGCAGCTTAGGAGTAGCGGGAGTGTCCCAAGAGACCCAGTACTTC. Amino acid sequence: CASSLGVAGVSQETQYF.

This clonotype was seen at least ten times. The CDR3 nucleotides are TGTGCCAGTAACGATCAGGCTCGTTCCTCTGGGGCCAACGTCCTGACTTTC. This translates into CASNDQARSSGANVLTF. This chain joins TRBV19 and TRBJ2-6; no firm D call. There are 17 residues in the CDR3. Germline V lookup: CDR1 LNHDA, CDR2 SQIVND (reference sequence). Trimming stripped 7 bases from V and 0 bases from J, with 16 bases between.

This clonotype was counted ten times or more. This chain joins TRBV12-3 or TRBV12-4 and TRBJ2-5; 7 bases agree with TRBD1. This CDR3 is built from 15 residues. Trimming took 6 bases from V and 5 from J; bases not matched to a gene: 12. This CDR3 is CASSINRGSWETQYF. The CDR3 DNA follows: TGTGCCAGCAGCATAAACAGGGGTAGTTGGGAGACCCAGTACTTC.

This clonotype showed up many times. This chain links TRBV7-2 with TRBJ1-2; D not certain. The CDR3 sequence is 12 residues long. The V gene lost 4 bases and the J gene lost 4 bases, with 7 bases spanning the gap. Per the germline V gene, CDR1 is SGHTA and CDR2 is FQGNSA. This CDR3 is CASSSRTYGYTF. CDR3 DNA: TGTGCCAGCAGCTCACGTACCTATGGCTACACCTTC.

This clonotype was picked up a small number of times. The V and J genes are TRBV29-1 and TRBJ1-2, with unresolved D. Between the trimmed V and J ends, which lost 2 bases and 5 bases, there was a span of 15 bases. The CDR3 is 14 residues long. Germline V gene lookup returns CDR1 SQVTM and CDR2 ANQGSEA. The CDR3 spells CSVEPLRDTYGYTF. In nucleotides, the CDR3 is TGCAGCGTTGAACCTCTCCGGGATACATATGGCTACACCTTC.

This clonotype appeared many times. This rearrangement joins TRBV28 to TRBJ2-7, with 8 bases fitting TRBD1. J lost 0 bases, V lost 3 bases, and 7 bases had no gene match. Germline V CDR1 and CDR2: MDHEN, SYDVKM. This CDR3 is built from 16 residues. The CDR3 spells CASSFPRTGSSYEQYF. The CDR3 DNA reads as TGTGCCAGCAGTTTCCCTCGGACAGGGAGCTCCTACGAGCAGTACTTC.

This clonotype has a handful of counts. The rearrangement links TRBV5-1 to TRBJ2-3; tentatively, D is TRBD2 (6 bases). The CDR3 length is 14 residues. Germline-derived CDR1 and CDR2 are SGHRS and YFSETQ. V lost 0 bases and J lost 3, with 8 bases in between. CDR3 amino acids: CASSLERVTDTQYF. The CDR3 coding sequence is TGCGCCAGCAGCTTGGAGCGGGTAACAGATACGCAGTATTTT.

This clonotype was counted ten times or more. The V call is TRBV11-3, the J call TRBJ2-7; tentative D call: TRBD1 (6 bases). V lost 5 bases, J lost 4 bases, and 18 bases lay in between. CDR1 SGHNT and CDR2 YENEEA come from the germline V gene. The length of the CDR3 is 15 residues. In nucleotides, the CDR3 is TGTGCCAGCAGCCCCCTTCTTGCCAGGGGATACGAGCAGTACTTC. This codes for CASSPLLARGYEQYF.

This clonotype appeared many times. The gene calls are TRBV7-2 and TRBJ2-2; TRBD2 agrees at 9 bases. The V gene's germline CDR1 is SGHTA and CDR2 FQGNSA. There are 15 residues in the CDR3. V shed 5 bases and J 6 bases; nucleotides not matched to a gene: 7. The CDR3 region is CASSLTSGGAGELFF. The CDR3 nucleotides read TGTGCCAGCAGCCTGACTAGCGGCGGCGCCGGGGAGCTGTTTTTT.

This clonotype was detected a few times. The chain is built from TRBV5-6 and TRBJ2-7, with 10 bases identical to TRBD2. The CDR3 sequence is 15 residues long. V lost 0 bases, J lost 7 bases, and 7 bases stayed unmatched. Germline V gene sequence: CDR1 SGHDT, CDR2 YYEEEE. For the CDR3, the DNA is TGTGCCAGCAGCTTGGCTAGCGGGAGCCTTCAGGAGCAGTACTTC. Translating gives CASSLASGSLQEQYF.

This clonotype showed up just a few times. The rearrangement joins TRBV9 to TRBJ2-2; 10 nucleotides match TRBD2. CDR1 SGDLS and CDR2 YYNGEE come from the germline V gene. J lost 2 bases, V lost 5 bases, and 3 bases had no gene match. The CDR3 is 15 residues long. The CDR3 spells CASRASGSNTGELFF. For the CDR3, the DNA is TGTGCCAGCAGGGCTAGCGGGAGTAACACCGGGGAGCTGTTTTTT.

The chain combines TRBV13 with TRBJ1-1, with D perhaps matching TRBD1 (6 bases). V shed 5 bases and J shed 7 bases, with 23 bases lying between them. CDR1 and CDR2 (germline): PRHDT, FYEKMQ (reference sequence). The CDR3 totals 16 residues. The CDR3 here is CASSKPGHNVEREAFF. The CDR3 DNA follows: TGTGCCAGCAGCAAACCGGGACATAACGTTGAACGTGAAGCTTTCTTT.

The table lists this clonotype with many counts. The gene calls are TRBV6-5 and TRBJ1-6; 10 nucleotides match TRBD1. J gave up 9 bases and V 8 bases, and 7 bases lay outside the gene matches. The length of the CDR3 is 14 residues. The germline V gene encodes CDR1 MNHEY and CDR2 SVGAGI. CDR3 in DNA: TGTGCCAGCGAGGGACAGGGGATCGGTTCACCCCTCCACTTT. It encodes CASEGQGIGSPLHF.

This clonotype has ten or more counts. The gene calls are TRBV5-1 and TRBJ2-7; TRBD1 is a possible D gene (5 bases). The germline V and J ends were trimmed by 2 bases and 1 base, with 10 bases remaining between them. CDR3 length: 14 amino acids. Germline V lookup: CDR1 SGHRS, CDR2 YFSETQ. The CDR3 region has the DNA TGCGCCAGCAGCTTCCCAGGGATGTCCTACGAGCAGTACTTC. Amino acid sequence: CASSFPGMSYEQYF.

This clonotype was detected many times. J is TRBJ2-7 and V is TRBV6-1; D is possibly TRBD2 (6 bases). The CDR3 runs to 12 residues. Trimming left V 6 bases short and J 3 bases short, with 9 bases between. The germline V gene has CDR1 MNHNS and CDR2 SASEGT. The CDR3 is CASSGDFYEQYF. The CDR3, as DNA: TGTGCCAGCAGCGGGGACTTCTACGAGCAGTACTTC.

This clonotype showed up many times. The gene calls are TRBV20-1 and TRBJ1-2; no reliable D call. This CDR3 region has 15 residues. Germline CDR1 and CDR2: DFQATT and SNEGSKA (reference sequence). The germline V and J ends were trimmed by 5 bases and 4 bases, with 20 bases remaining between them. The CDR3 is CSALRGGPVVYGYTF. CDR3 DNA: TGCAGTGCTCTCCGTGGAGGTCCGGTCGTCTATGGCTACACCTTC.

This clonotype was counted at least ten times. The V and J genes are TRBV11-2 and TRBJ1-5; TRBD1 matches at 9 bases. The CDR3 is made up of 20 amino acids. Germline V gene lookup returns CDR1 SGHAT and CDR2 FQNNGV. V trimming: 3 bases; J trimming: 5 bases; junction bases outside the gene matches: 20. The CDR3 is CASSFEGDRAQRSGDQPQHF. The CDR3 DNA reads as TGTGCCAGCAGCTTTGAGGGGGACAGGGCACAAAGATCTGGGGATCAGCCCCAGCATTTT.

This clonotype was observed many times. The chain recombines TRBV5-6 with TRBJ1-1; D is possibly TRBD1 (6 bases). The germline gives CDR1 SGHDT, CDR2 YYEEEE. V was clipped by 0 bases and J by 0 bases, with 9 bases between them. CDR3 size: 15 residues. The CDR3, as DNA: TGTGCCAGCAGCTTGGCGGGGGGCGTGAACACTGAAGCTTTCTTT. It encodes CASSLAGGVNTEAFF. Full variable domain (remainder filled in from reference TRBV5-6 and TRBJ1-1): DAGVTQSPTHLIKTRGQQVTLRCSPKSGHDTVSWYQQALGQGPQFIFQYYEEEERQRGNFPDRFSGHQFPNYSSELNVNALLLGDSALYLCASSLAGGVNTEAFFGQGTRLTVV.

The rearrangement links TRBV20-1 to TRBJ1-1; TRBD1 might be the D (5 bases). Germline V lookup: CDR1 DFQATT, CDR2 SNEGSKA (reference sequence). The V and J ends lost 3 bases and 7 bases respectively, with 9 bases between them. This CDR3 has 11 amino acids. The CDR3, as DNA: TGCAGTGCTAGGGGGGACTTTGAAGCTTTCTTT. It yields the protein CSARGDFEAFF.

This clonotype was seen at least ten times. The chain combines TRBV29-1 with TRBJ2-5; 16 nucleotides line up with TRBD2. In germline, CDR1 is SQVTM, CDR2 ANQGSEA. Germline trimming cut 7 bases from V and 5 bases from J; bases unmatched to any gene: 7. The CDR3 contains 15 residues. The CDR3 is CSAGLAGGPGETQYF. The CDR3 DNA reads TGCAGCGCGGGACTAGCGGGAGGGCCTGGGGAGACCCAGTACTTC.

This clonotype has ten or more counts. This chain links TRBV6-1 with TRBJ2-5; the D gene is possibly TRBD1 (5 bases). This CDR3 region has 14 residues. Deletions cut 4 bases from V and 1 base from J, with 10 bases between. CDR1 MNHNS and CDR2 SASEGT come from the germline V gene. CDR3 residues: CASSGTGVQETQYF. For the CDR3, the DNA is TGTGCCAGCAGTGGAACAGGTGTCCAAGAGACCCAGTACTTC.